The 26 T cell receptor beta chains reported below all come from one sample, sequenced in a study of T cells in Graves' hyperthyroidism and ophthalmopathy. Amplified TCR beta CDR3 regions came from RNA transcripts. HTBI primers were used for first-round RT-PCR of the TCR CDR3. One entry per CDR3 protein results from TCRdb running MiXCR on the multiplex PCR reads. Of hundreds of thousands of distinct CDR3 sequences in the sample, roughly 15% were seen once. The sequencing sample was made of blood. These receptors originate from a woman in her forties with Graves' ophthalmopathy.

This clonotype was seen many times. As DNA, the CDR3 is TGCGCCAGCAGCTTGGTGACTAGCGGGAGTCCCAAATTCTACGAGCAGTACTTC. Its protein product is CASSLVTSGSPKFYEQYF. This chain uses TRBV5-1 with TRBJ2-7, with TRBD2 identical over 12 bases. The CDR3 length is 18 residues. The trim removed 0 bases at V and 3 bases at J, leaving 10 bases unmatched. Germline CDR1 is SGHRS and CDR2 is YFSETQ.

A remark on this clonotype: An end of the junction does not agree with germline; a read error may underlie this. The chain has TRBV7-7 and TRBJ2-5; D is ambiguous. Germline V gene data show CDR1 as SSHAT and CDR2 as FNYEAQ (reference sequence). The CDR3 has 13 residues. CDR3 nucleotide sequence: TGTGCTAGCAGCTTAACAAGTTTAGAGACCCAGTACTTC. It encodes CASSLTSLETQYF.

Comment on this clonotype: Germline and junction disagree at one end, which may indicate a read error. J is TRBJ2-7 and V is TRBV5-1; TRBD1 matches 8 bases. The CDR3 runs to 14 residues. The germline V gene encodes CDR1 SGHRS and CDR2 YFSETQ. The chain's CDR3 is CAGSVDRADYEQYF. The CDR3 nucleotides are TGCGCCGGCAGCGTGGACAGGGCGGACTACGAGCAGTACTTC.

This clonotype was counted between two and nine times. V usage is TRBV6-1 and J usage is TRBJ1-2; 7 bases fit TRBD1. Germline assignment: CDR1 MNHNS and CDR2 SASEGT. The CDR3 contains 14 residues. The trim removed 5 bases at V and 4 bases at J, leaving 7 bases unmatched. The CDR3 reads CASSSMTGSYGYTF. CDR3 nucleotide sequence: TGTGCCAGCAGTTCAATGACAGGGAGCTATGGCTACACCTTC.

This clonotype has ten or more counts. The V call is TRBV20-1, the J call TRBJ2-1; TRBD2 aligns across 11 bases. V trimming: 4 bases; J trimming: 10 bases; junction bases outside the gene matches: 18. Germline-derived CDR1 and CDR2 are DFQATT and SNEGSKA (reference sequence). CDR3 length: 17 amino acids. In DNA form, the CDR3 reads TGCAGTGCTAAGGAGTCATTCGGGACTAGCGGCCTATTGGAGCAGTTCTTC. Residues: CSAKESFGTSGLLEQFF.

This clonotype was recorded many times. The CDR3 protein is CSATSRGVDFQETQYF. Written as DNA, the CDR3 is TGCAGTGCTACCTCCAGGGGTGTTGACTTTCAAGAGACCCAGTACTTC. The V gene is TRBV20-1, the J gene TRBJ2-5; D perhaps matches TRBD1 (6 bases). V dropped 4 bases and J dropped 2 bases, with 20 bases sitting between them. CDR3 length equals 16 residues. The V gene's germline CDR1 is DFQATT and CDR2 SNEGSKA (reference sequence).

At least ten counts were recorded for this clonotype. The chain couples TRBV2 to TRBJ2-1; 11 bases are shared with TRBD1. The CDR3 is made up of 14 amino acids. Trimming at V came to 6 bases and at J to 5 bases, leaving 3 bases not matched to a gene. Germline V gene sequence: CDR1 SNHLY, CDR2 FYNNEI. Written as DNA, the CDR3 is TGTGCCAGCAGCCGGACAGGGGGCAACAATGAGCAGTTCTTC. It is translated as CASSRTGGNNEQFF.

The chain employs TRBV10-3 and TRBJ2-1, with no clear D. CDR1 and CDR2 (germline): ENHRY, SYGVKD. Trimming left V 3 bases short and J 9 bases short, with 6 bases between. The CDR3 covers 11 residues. CDR3 residues: CAISEWGEQFF. The CDR3 region has the DNA TGTGCCATCAGTGAATGGGGTGAGCAGTTCTTC.

This clonotype was counted a few times. The chain employs TRBV19 and TRBJ2-7; 9 nucleotides align to TRBD2. This CDR3 has 13 amino acids. V trimming: 6 bases; J trimming: 5 bases; junction bases outside the gene matches: 5. Germline V lookup: CDR1 LNHDA, CDR2 SQIVND (reference sequence). CDR3 region: CASRNSGSNEQYF. CDR3 sequence (DNA): TGTGCCAGTAGGAATAGCGGGAGCAACGAGCAGTACTTC. Drawing the rest from reference TRBV19 and TRBJ2-7, the complete variable domain is DGGITQSPKYLFRKEGQNVTLSCEQNLNHDAMYWYRQDPGQGLRLIYYSQIVNDFQKGDIAEGYSVSREKKESFPLTVTSAQKNPTAFYLCASRNSGSNEQYFGPGTRLTVT.

There are a few counts of this clonotype. The rearrangement links TRBV4-3 to TRBJ2-7, with D tentatively TRBD1 (6 bases). CDR1 is LGHNA, CDR2 YSLEER, per germline. V lost 3 bases and J 2 bases, leaving 14 bases between the germline ends. The CDR3 length is 15 residues. The CDR3 nucleotides are TGCGCCAGCAGCCACCCAGGGGAGATGCCCTACGAGCAGTACTTC. Its translation is CASSHPGEMPYEQYF.

This clonotype came up many times. This chain joins TRBV28 and TRBJ2-1, with 11 positions matching TRBD2. CDR1 and CDR2 (germline): MDHEN, SYDVKM. The CDR3 sequence is 17 residues long. Losses at the gene ends were 5 bases for V and 8 bases for J; bases not matched to a gene: 14. CDR3: CASSLGLAEGSFDEQFF. The CDR3 DNA is TGTGCCAGCAGTCTGGGACTAGCGGAGGGGAGTTTCGATGAGCAGTTCTTC.

Many counts were recorded for this clonotype. The V gene is TRBV2, the J gene TRBJ2-2; D is uncertain. Germline V CDR1 and CDR2: SNHLY, FYNNEI. The CDR3 runs 13 residues. Trimming removed 2 bases from V and 3 bases from J, with 4 bases in between. The CDR3 region is CASSEQDTGELFF. CDR3 coding DNA: TGTGCCAGCAGTGAACAGGACACCGGGGAGCTGTTTTTT. Full variable domain (remainder filled in from reference TRBV2 and TRBJ2-2): EPEVTQTPSHQVTQMGQEVILRCVPISNHLYFYWYRQILGQKVEFLVSFYNNEISEKSEIFDDQFSVERPDGSNFTLKIRSTKLEDSAMYFCASSEQDTGELFFGEGSRLTVL.

The V gene is TRBV10-3, the J gene TRBJ2-7; no reliable D call. The CDR3 spans 15 residues. Between the trimmed V and J ends, which lost 5 bases and 3 bases, there was a span of 17 bases. Germline-derived CDR1 and CDR2 are ENHRY and SYGVKD. The CDR3 nucleotides are TGTGCCATCAGTTCCGCCCTGGCACGGAGCTACGAGCAGTACTTC. Translation gives CAISSALARSYEQYF.

This clonotype has at least ten counts. The rearrangement links TRBV18 to TRBJ2-1; 13 bases agree with TRBD2. CDR1 and CDR2 (germline): KGHSH, LQKENI. V lost 3 bases and J lost 2; bases outside the gene matches: 4. This CDR3 is 17 amino acids long. In DNA form, the CDR3 reads TGTGCCAGCTCACCCCCGGGACTAGCGGGACCCTACAATGAGCAGTTCTTC. Translating gives CASSPPGLAGPYNEQFF.

This clonotype occurred many times. This chain joins TRBV12-3 or TRBV12-4 and TRBJ1-1; TRBD1 agrees at 10 bases. Trimming removed 7 bases from V and 1 base from J; junction bases left unmatched: 6. The CDR3 length is 15 residues. The CDR3: CASKGQGMGNTEAFF. The DNA for the CDR3 is TGTGCCAGCAAGGGACAGGGGATGGGGAACACTGAAGCTTTCTTT.

This clonotype appeared a few times. The V and J genes are TRBV20-1 and TRBJ1-2; D gene uncertain. Germline assignment: CDR1 DFQATT and CDR2 SNEGSKA (reference sequence). V dropped 3 bases and J dropped 2 bases, with 10 bases sitting between them. CDR3 length: 13 amino acids. The CDR3 DNA reads TGCAGTGCTAGGATACACCTCAACTATGGCTACACCTTC. It codes for CSARIHLNYGYTF.

This clonotype turned up a few times. This may arise from a read error, as a much more abundant clone is one base away. The chain joins TRBV2 to TRBJ2-5; D is unresolved. The V gene lost 1 base and the J gene lost 6 bases, with 15 bases spanning the gap. The CDR3 is made up of 15 amino acids. Germline lookup yields CDR1 SNHLY and CDR2 FYNNEI. The CDR3 region has the DNA TGTGCCAGCAGTGAAGGAGCGCCCTCGAGGAAGACCCAGTACTTC. It specifies CASSEGAPSRKTQYF.

This clonotype was observed many times. The chain couples TRBV11-2 to TRBJ2-7; D is undetermined. This CDR3 comprises 13 residues. CDR1 SGHAT and CDR2 FQNNGV come from the germline V gene. V lost 3 bases and J lost 3, with 9 bases in between. CDR3 region: CASSFIPFYEQYF. For the CDR3, the DNA is TGTGCCAGCAGCTTTATTCCCTTCTACGAGCAGTACTTC.

This clonotype has at least ten counts. The chain has TRBV20-1 and TRBJ2-1; D may correspond to TRBD1 or TRBD2 (6 bases each). The germline gives CDR1 DFQATT, CDR2 SNEGSKA (reference sequence). This CDR3 is 14 amino acids long. Deletions cut 3 bases from V and 10 bases from J, with 19 bases between. The CDR3, as DNA: TGCAGTGCTAGTGCGACTAGGGACACTTGGGAGCAGTTCTTC. It specifies CSASATRDTWEQFF.

This clonotype was seen a few times. The CDR3 DNA follows: TGTGCCAGCAGTAAAGGGACAGGACTACGGGAGACCCAGTACTTC. Translating gives CASSKGTGLRETQYF. This sequence joins TRBV2 and TRBJ2-5; TRBD1 aligns across 8 bases. Trimming took 5 bases from V and 5 from J; bases not matched to a gene: 10. The CDR3 has 15 residues. The germline V gene has CDR1 SNHLY and CDR2 FYNNEI.

The V gene is TRBV19, the J gene TRBJ2-3; 7 nucleotides align to TRBD1. This CDR3 region has 16 residues. CDR1 and CDR2 (germline): LNHDA, SQIVND (reference sequence). V lost 7 bases, J lost 0 bases, and 10 bases stayed unmatched. The CDR3 coding sequence is TGTGCCAGTACTCCGCACAGGACAGGAAGCACAGATACGCAGTATTTT. This gives the protein CASTPHRTGSTDTQYF. The full variable domain, completed using reference TRBV19 and TRBJ2-3, is DGGITQSPKYLFRKEGQNVTLSCEQNLNHDAMYWYRQDPGQGLRLIYYSQIVNDFQKGDIAEGYSVSREKKESFPLTVTSAQKNPTAFYLCASTPHRTGSTDTQYFGPGTRLTVL.

Concerning this clonotype: This may come from a read error, since a much larger clone is one base off. The gene calls are TRBV5-1 and TRBJ2-5, with 12 bases fitting TRBD2. The CDR3 spans 19 residues. The germline CDR1 and CDR2 sequences are SGHRS and YFSETQ. CDR3 DNA sequence: TGCGCCAGCAGCGGCTGGACTAGCGGGGCCGAGGCGTTGAAAGAGACCCAGCACTTC. Translating gives CASSGWTSGAEALKETQHF.

On this clonotype: One end of the junction varies from germline; a read error may be responsible. This chain joins TRBV7-7 and TRBJ2-2; D perhaps matches TRBD2 (6 bases). Germline V gives CDR1 SSHAT, CDR2 FNYEAQ (reference sequence). The CDR3 totals 15 residues. CDR3 coding DNA: TGTGCTAGCAGCCCTGCCCCCCGTAGCGGTTCAGAGCTGTTTTTT. Its protein product is CASSPAPRSGSELFF.

Ten or more counts support this clonotype. The rearrangement links TRBV30 to TRBJ2-7; D might be TRBD2 (6 bases). CDR1 GTSNPN and CDR2 SVGIG come from the germline V gene (reference sequence). V was pared by 5 bases and J by 4 bases, with 12 bases between. The length of the CDR3 is 12 residues. The CDR3 region has the DNA TGTGCCTGGGAGGGACTTACATACGAGCAGTACTTC. Protein product: CAWEGLTYEQYF. The variable domain in full, completed from reference TRBV30 and TRBJ2-7, reads SQTIHQWPATLVQPVGSPLSLECTVEGTSNPNLYWYRQAAGRGLQLLFYSVGIGQISSEVPQNLSASRPQDRQFILSSKKLLLSDSGFYLCAWEGLTYEQYFGPGTRLTVT.

The chain combines TRBV11-1 with TRBJ2-7; 14 bases line up with TRBD2. From germline, CDR1 is SGHAT and CDR2 FQDESV (reference sequence). Trimming at V came to 0 bases and at J to 0 bases, leaving 4 bases not matched to a gene. CDR3 length: 18 residues. The CDR3 spells CASSLAPGLAGASYEQYF. The CDR3 coding sequence is TGTGCCAGCAGCTTAGCGCCGGGACTAGCGGGAGCCTCCTACGAGCAGTACTTC.

This clonotype was detected only a few times. CDR3 sequence reads: CASRGHLSGNTIYF. As DNA, the CDR3 is TGTGCCAGCAGGGGCCACCTCTCTGGAAACACCATATATTTT. V usage is TRBV27 and J usage is TRBJ1-3, with D unresolved. Per the germline V gene, CDR1 is MNHEY and CDR2 is SMNVEV (reference sequence). This CDR3 comprises 14 residues. The V end was cut by 6 bases, the J end by 0 bases, with 9 bases between.